Described below is a single T cell receptor (beta chain) sequence and its context. Its antigen is not known. A junction boundary mismatches the germline segment, possibly from a read error. Profiled with immunoSEQ multiplex PCR; TCRdb holds only in-frame clones, not every one. This table has about 10,000 clones, 55% to 75% appearing once. This record belongs to a study of CD4+ T cells in melanoma. General study findings and limits: A reported correlation linked neoantigen-specific CD4+ T cells to CD8+, macrophage and B cell function.

CDR3 length: 12 amino acids. Germline values: CDR1 ENHRY, CDR2 SYGVKD. The chain links TRBV10-3 to TRBJ1-2; TRBD1 matches at 7 bases. The source is a human donor with melanoma. Specimen: cells from a culture (not recorded whether cultured in vitro). As DNA, the CDR3 is TGTGCCAGCAGTTCGAGGGGGCAGGGCTACACCTTC. Translating it yields CASSSRGQGYTF.